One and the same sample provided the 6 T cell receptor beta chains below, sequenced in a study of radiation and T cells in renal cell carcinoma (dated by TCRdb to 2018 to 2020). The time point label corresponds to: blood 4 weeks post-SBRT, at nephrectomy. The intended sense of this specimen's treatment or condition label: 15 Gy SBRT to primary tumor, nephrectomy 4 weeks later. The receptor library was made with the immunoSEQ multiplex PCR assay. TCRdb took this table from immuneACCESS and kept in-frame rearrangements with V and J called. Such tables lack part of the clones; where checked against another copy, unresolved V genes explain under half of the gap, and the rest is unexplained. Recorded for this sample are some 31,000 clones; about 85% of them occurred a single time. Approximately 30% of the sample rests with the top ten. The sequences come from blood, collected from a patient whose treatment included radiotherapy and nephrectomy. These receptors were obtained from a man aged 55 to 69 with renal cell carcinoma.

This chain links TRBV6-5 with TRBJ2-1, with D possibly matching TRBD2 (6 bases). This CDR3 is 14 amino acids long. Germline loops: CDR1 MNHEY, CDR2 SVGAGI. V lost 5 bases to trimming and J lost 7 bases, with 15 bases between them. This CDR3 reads CASSIHSGPNEQFF. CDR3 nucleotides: TGTGCCAGCAGTATTCACAGCGGGCCTAATGAGCAGTTCTTC.

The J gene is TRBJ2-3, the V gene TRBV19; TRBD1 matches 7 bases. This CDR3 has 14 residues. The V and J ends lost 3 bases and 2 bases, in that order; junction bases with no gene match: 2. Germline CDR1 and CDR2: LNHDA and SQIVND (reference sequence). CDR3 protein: CASSMGQTTDTQYF. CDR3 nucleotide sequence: TGTGCCAGTAGTATGGGACAGACCACAGATACGCAGTATTTT.

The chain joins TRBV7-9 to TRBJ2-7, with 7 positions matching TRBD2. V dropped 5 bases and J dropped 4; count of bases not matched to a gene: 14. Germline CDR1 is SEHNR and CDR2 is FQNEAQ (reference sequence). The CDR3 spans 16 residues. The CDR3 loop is CASSPRRGEGRYEQYF. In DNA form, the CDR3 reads TGTGCCAGCAGCCCCCGACGGGGGGAAGGAAGGTACGAGCAGTACTTC.

CDR3 DNA: TGTGCCTGGAGTGTAAAGGGGACAGGGAGGTTGGACACTGAAGCTTTCTTT. It codes for CAWSVKGTGRLDTEAFF. This sequence joins TRBV30 and TRBJ1-1, with 9 bases fitting TRBD1. V trimming: 0 bases; J trimming: 3 bases; junction bases outside the gene matches: 11. The CDR3 length is 17 residues. Germline CDR1 is GTSNPN and CDR2 is SVGIG (reference sequence).

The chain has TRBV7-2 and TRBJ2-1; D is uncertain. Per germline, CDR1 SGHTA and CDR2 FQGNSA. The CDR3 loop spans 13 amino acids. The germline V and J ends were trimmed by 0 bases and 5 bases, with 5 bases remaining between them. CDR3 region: CASSLAPNNEQFF. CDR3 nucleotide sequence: TGTGCCAGCAGCTTAGCACCGAACAATGAGCAGTTCTTC.

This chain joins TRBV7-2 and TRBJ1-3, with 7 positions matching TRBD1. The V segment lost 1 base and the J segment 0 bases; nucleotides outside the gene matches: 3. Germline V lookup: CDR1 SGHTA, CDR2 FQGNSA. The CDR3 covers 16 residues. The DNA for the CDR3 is TGTGCCAGCAGCTTAGAAGGGGGCTCCTCTGGAAACACCATATATTTT. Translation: CASSLEGGSSGNTIYF.